A single T cell receptor beta chain is shown here with its context. Measured with immunoSEQ multiplex PCR; TCRdb has only the in-frame clones, and not every one. The sample shows some 130,000 clones, roughly nine tenths of them seen only once. This specimen belongs to a study of control samples from healthy donors and cancer patients. V trimming: 7 bases; J trimming: 8 bases; junction bases outside the gene matches: 3. This CDR3 region has 11 residues. Germline V gene data show CDR1 as SGHKS and CDR2 as YYEKEE (reference sequence). Sequenced input: PBMCs. This sequence originates from a man between 45 and 60 years old with head and neck cancer. The chain is built from TRBV5-5 and TRBJ2-1, with TRBD1 matching 7 bases. This CDR3 reads CASGDSDEQFF. As DNA, the CDR3 is TGTGCCAGCGGGGACAGCGATGAGCAGTTCTTC.